The entry that follows covers one T cell receptor (beta chain) sequence. The CDR3 is 15 residues long. Germline V CDR1 and CDR2: MNHEY, SVGAGI. The V and J ends lost 6 bases and 5 bases, in that order; junction bases with no gene match: 12. The source of the sample is a study of T cell responses to AZD1222 COVID-19 vaccine. Clones were read by immunoSEQ multiplex PCR, and TCRdb kept only the in-frame ones, dropping some. This table has 110,000 or so clones, 80% to 90% appearing once. V and J are TRBV6-5 and TRBJ2-5; 7 bases match TRBD2. This sequence was found in an adult in good health. The sequences come from peripheral blood, collected on day 0 of AZD1222 vaccination. The CDR3 coding sequence is TGTGCCAGCAGGGCCTGGGGCAGGGAGGGGGAGACCCAGTACTTC. Protein sequence: CASRAWGREGETQYF.